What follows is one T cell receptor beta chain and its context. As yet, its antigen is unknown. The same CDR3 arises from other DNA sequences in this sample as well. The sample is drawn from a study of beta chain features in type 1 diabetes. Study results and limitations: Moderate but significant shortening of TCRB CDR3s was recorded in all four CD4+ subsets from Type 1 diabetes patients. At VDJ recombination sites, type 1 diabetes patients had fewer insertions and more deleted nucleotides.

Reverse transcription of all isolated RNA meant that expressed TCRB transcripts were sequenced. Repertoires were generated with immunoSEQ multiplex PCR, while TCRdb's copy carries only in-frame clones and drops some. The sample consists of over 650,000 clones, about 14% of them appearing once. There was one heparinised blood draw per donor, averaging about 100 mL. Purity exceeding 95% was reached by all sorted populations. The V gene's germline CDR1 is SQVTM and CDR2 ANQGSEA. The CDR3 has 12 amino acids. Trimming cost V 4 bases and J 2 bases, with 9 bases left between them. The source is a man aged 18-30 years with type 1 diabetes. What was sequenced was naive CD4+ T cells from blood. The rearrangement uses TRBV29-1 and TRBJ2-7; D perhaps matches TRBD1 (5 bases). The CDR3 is CSVGGYPYEQYF. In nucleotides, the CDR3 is TGCAGCGTTGGGGGCTACCCCTACGAGCAGTACTTC.